The 17 T cell receptor beta chains given below trace back to one sample, sequenced in a study of breast tumors, draining lymph nodes, adjacent tissues. Using its own MiXCR run on the multiplex PCR reads, TCRdb lists one record per CDR3 protein. The sample consists of under 250,000 distinct CDR3 sequences, about 30% of them appearing once. Breast cancer patients provided tissue from their axillary draining lymph nodes. The source material was axillary lymph node tissue. The source of these receptors is a female donor with breast cancer. Some clones in this sample may be carry-over from other donors' samples.

CDR3 bases: TGTGCCAGCAGTCACCAGCGACTAGCGGGAGGGCCCCGAGAGACCCAGTACTTC. Its translation: CASSHQRLAGGPRETQYF. The V and J genes are TRBV6-6 and TRBJ2-5; 14 nucleotides align to TRBD2. The germline gives CDR1 MNHNY, CDR2 SVGAGI (reference sequence). The length of the CDR3 is 18 residues. Trimming took 5 bases from V and 4 from J; bases not matched to a gene: 12.

This clonotype occurred many times. This chain connects TRBV28 to TRBJ2-7, with unresolved D. The CDR3 consists of 12 residues. Germline V gene lookup returns CDR1 MDHEN and CDR2 SYDVKM. The ends were cut back, 5 bases at V and 3 bases at J, with 8 bases in the middle. The DNA of the CDR3 is TGTGCCAGCAGTACGAGCCACTACGAGCAGTACTTC. Its translation: CASSTSHYEQYF. The full variable domain, completed using reference TRBV28 and TRBJ2-7, is DVKVTQSSRYLVKRTGEKVFLECVQDMDHENMFWYRQDPGLGLRLIYFSYDVKMKEKGDIPEGYSVSREKKERFSLILESASTNQTSMYLCASSTSHYEQYFGPGTRLTVT.

This chain connects TRBV6-2 or TRBV6-3 to TRBJ2-7; TRBD1 agrees at 7 bases. The CDR3 has 15 residues. Per germline, CDR1 MNHEY and CDR2 SVGEGT. J lost 1 base, V lost 5 bases, and 8 bases had no gene match. CDR3 coding DNA: TGTGCCAGCAGTCACAACCCGGGACAGTCCTACGAGCAGTACTTC. This translates into CASSHNPGQSYEQYF.

This clonotype has at least ten counts. V gene TRBV30 combines with J gene TRBJ1-2, with 7 bases matching TRBD1. With 2 bases clipped from V and 4 bases from J, the junction kept 7 bases outside the gene matches. Per the germline V gene, CDR1 is GTSNPN and CDR2 is SVGIG (reference sequence). The CDR3 is 14 residues long. CDR3 coding DNA: TGTGCCTGGAGTAGGGACAGTCAGGGCTATGGCTACACCTTC. Its protein product is CAWSRDSQGYGYTF.

This clonotype was detected only once. Possible read error: a much larger clone is one base away. The rearrangement uses TRBV9 and TRBJ2-7; a possible D gene is TRBD2 (5 bases). From germline, CDR1 is SGDLS and CDR2 YYNGEE. The CDR3 runs 16 residues. CDR3 DNA: TGTGCCAGCAGCGCCGGGATTTTAAATAAAGCCTACGCGCAGTACTTC. Translated: CASSAGILNKAYAQYF.

This clonotype was observed a handful of times. Just one base apart from a much larger clone, this may be a read error. V usage is TRBV20-1 and J usage is TRBJ2-5; D is perhaps TRBD1 or TRBD2 (6 bases each). Germline V gene sequence: CDR1 DFQATT, CDR2 SNEGSKA (reference sequence). The CDR3 is made up of 12 amino acids. This CDR3 is CSARGGRETPYF. The CDR3 nucleotides are TGCAGTGCTAGGGGGGGCAGAGAGACCCCGTACTTC.

The sample holds many counts of this clonotype. The chain carries TRBV15 and TRBJ1-3, with 9 bases that match TRBD1. Germline V lookup: CDR1 LNHNV, CDR2 YYDKDF (reference sequence). This CDR3 is built from 15 residues. V shed 1 base and J 3 bases; nucleotides not matched to a gene: 1. The CDR3 region has the DNA TGTGCCACCAGCAGAGGGGGACAGGGTGGAAACACCATATATTTT. Its translation: CATSRGGQGGNTIYF.

This clonotype was counted many times. V is TRBV5-1 and J is TRBJ1-2, with a possible D match to TRBD1 (5 bases). V lost 2 bases and J lost 4, with 15 bases in between. The CDR3 length is 15 residues. CDR1 SGHRS and CDR2 YFSETQ come from the germline V gene. The CDR3 is CASSLGQGSIYGYTF. The CDR3 DNA follows: TGCGCCAGCAGCTTAGGCCAGGGTAGTATCTATGGCTACACCTTC.

V gene TRBV20-1 combines with J gene TRBJ2-7; TRBD2 aligns across 14 bases. CDR3 length equals 14 residues. J was trimmed by 3 bases and V by 7 bases; bases with no gene match: 5. Germline V gives CDR1 DFQATT, CDR2 SNEGSKA (reference sequence). CDR3 in DNA: TGCAGTGGGACGACTAGCGGGAGGGTCTACGAGCAGTACTTC. Its translation: CSGTTSGRVYEQYF.

Note on this clonotype: This clone may be a read error of a much larger clone one base away. J is TRBJ1-3 and V is TRBV7-8, with D possibly matching TRBD1 (6 bases). The CDR3 is 15 amino acids. Germline assignment: CDR1 SGHVS and CDR2 FQNEAQ. The DNA of the CDR3 is TGTGCCAGCAGTGGGGCGGGGGCAGGCAGAAACACCATACATTTT. It yields the protein CASSGAGAGRNTIHF.

A remark on this clonotype: It may be a read error: a sequence one base away is much more abundant. This chain links TRBV6-6 with TRBJ2-3, with a weak D call TRBD2 (5 bases). The germline V and J ends were trimmed by 7 bases and 7 bases, with 15 bases remaining between them. Germline CDR1 MNHNY, CDR2 SVGAGI (reference sequence). The CDR3 covers 13 residues. CDR3 nucleotides: TGTGCCAGCACCCACGCCGGCGGGTATACGCAGTATTTT. This gives the protein CASTHAGGYTQYF.

This clonotype was seen ten or more times. This chain connects TRBV18 to TRBJ1-2; D gene unclear. The germline V and J ends were trimmed by 6 bases and 0 bases, with 14 bases remaining between them. The CDR3 contains 15 residues. The germline CDR1 and CDR2 sequences are KGHSH and LQKENI. CDR3 in DNA: TGTGCCAGCTCGCCCCTAGACACCTCTAACTATGGCTACACCTTC. This codes for CASSPLDTSNYGYTF.

This clonotype was observed many times. This sequence joins TRBV6-5 and TRBJ2-2; no clear D gene. V was pared by 5 bases and J by 0 bases, with 13 bases between. This CDR3 is built from 16 residues. Germline assignment: CDR1 MNHEY and CDR2 SVGAGI. The CDR3 DNA sequence: TGTGCCAGCAGTCAACTCCAGTACCCGAACACCGGGGAGCTGTTTTTT. Residues: CASSQLQYPNTGELFF.

In this sample, this clonotype turned up once. A junction boundary mismatches the germline segment, possibly from a read error. The chain employs TRBV20-1 and TRBJ2-1; maybe TRBD2 (5 bases). Germline loops: CDR1 DFQATT, CDR2 SNEGSKA (reference sequence). This CDR3 is 14 amino acids long. The DNA of the CDR3 is TGCAGTGCTGAATCATTAGCGCCCTACAATGGGCAGTTCTTC. It codes for CSAESLAPYNGQFF.

This clonotype appeared many times. The chain joins TRBV6-2 or TRBV6-3 to TRBJ2-1; a possible D gene is TRBD2 (5 bases). This CDR3 has 15 amino acids. Deletions cut 2 bases from V and 0 bases from J, with 8 bases between. CDR1 is MNHEY, CDR2 SVGEGT, per germline. DNA of the CDR3: TGTGCCAGCAGTTACAGGGAGAGCTCCTACAATGAGCAGTTCTTC. Translation gives CASSYRESSYNEQFF.

The rearrangement links TRBV20-1 to TRBJ1-4; the match to TRBD1 covers 8 bases. The J segment lost 8 bases and the V segment lost 1 base, leaving 6 bases of the junction unmatched. CDR1 DFQATT and CDR2 SNEGSKA come from the germline V gene (reference sequence). The CDR3 has 14 residues. The CDR3 DNA reads TGCAGTGCTAGAGGGCAGGGGGCAGAGGAAAAACTGTTTTTT. This translates into CSARGQGAEEKLFF.

The chain links TRBV7-9 to TRBJ1-4, with a weak D call TRBD1 (5 bases). Trimming removed 7 bases from V and 7 bases from J, with 10 bases in between. The CDR3 has 12 residues. Germline values: CDR1 SEHNR, CDR2 FQNEAQ (reference sequence). The CDR3 nucleotides are TGTGCCAGCAAGGAGGGGCGTGAAAAACTGTTTTTT. It specifies CASKEGREKLFF. The entire variable domain, with the rest obtained from reference TRBV7-9 and TRBJ1-4, is as follows: DTGVSQNPRHKITKRGQNVTFRCDPISEHNRLYWYRQTLGQGPEFLTYFQNEAQLEKSRLLSDRFSAERPKGSFSTLEIQRTEQGDSAMYLCASKEGREKLFFGSGTQLSVL.